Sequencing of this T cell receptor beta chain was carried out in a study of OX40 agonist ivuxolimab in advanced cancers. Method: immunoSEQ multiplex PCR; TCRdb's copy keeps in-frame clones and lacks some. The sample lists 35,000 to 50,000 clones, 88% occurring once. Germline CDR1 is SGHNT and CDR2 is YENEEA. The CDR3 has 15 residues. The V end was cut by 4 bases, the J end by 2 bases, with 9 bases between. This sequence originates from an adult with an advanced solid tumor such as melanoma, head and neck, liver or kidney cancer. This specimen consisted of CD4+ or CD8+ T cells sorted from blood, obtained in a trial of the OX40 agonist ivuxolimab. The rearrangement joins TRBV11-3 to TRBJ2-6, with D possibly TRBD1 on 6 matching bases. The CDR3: CASSYRETGANVLTF. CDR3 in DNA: TGTGCCAGCAGCTACAGGGAAACTGGGGCCAACGTCCTGACTTTC.